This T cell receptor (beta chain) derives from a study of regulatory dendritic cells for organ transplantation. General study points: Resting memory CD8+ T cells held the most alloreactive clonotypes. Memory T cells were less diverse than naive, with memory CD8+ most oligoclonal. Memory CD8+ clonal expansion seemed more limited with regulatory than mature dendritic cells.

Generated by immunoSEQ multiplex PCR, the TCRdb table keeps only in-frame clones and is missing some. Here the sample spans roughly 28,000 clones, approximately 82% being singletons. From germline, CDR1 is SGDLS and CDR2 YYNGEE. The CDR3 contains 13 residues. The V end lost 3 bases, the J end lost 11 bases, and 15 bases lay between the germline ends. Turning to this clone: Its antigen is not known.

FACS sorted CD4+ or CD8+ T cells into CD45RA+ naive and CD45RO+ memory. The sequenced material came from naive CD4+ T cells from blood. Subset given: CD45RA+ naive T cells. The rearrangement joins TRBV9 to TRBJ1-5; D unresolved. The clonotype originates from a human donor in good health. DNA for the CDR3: TGTGCCAGCAGCGCCAGCGGCCCAGAGGCCCAGCATTTT. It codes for CASSASGPEAQHF.